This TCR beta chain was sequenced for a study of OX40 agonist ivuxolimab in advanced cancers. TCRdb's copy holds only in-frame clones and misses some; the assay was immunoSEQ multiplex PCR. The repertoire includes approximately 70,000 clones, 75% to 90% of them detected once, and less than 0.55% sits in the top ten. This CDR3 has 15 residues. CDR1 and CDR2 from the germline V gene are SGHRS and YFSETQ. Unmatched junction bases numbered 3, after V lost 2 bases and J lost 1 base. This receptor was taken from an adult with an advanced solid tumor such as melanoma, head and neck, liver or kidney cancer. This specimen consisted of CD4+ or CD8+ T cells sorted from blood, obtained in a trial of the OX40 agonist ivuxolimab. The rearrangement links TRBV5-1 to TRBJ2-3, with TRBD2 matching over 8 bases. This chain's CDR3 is CASSFRGGGTDTQYF. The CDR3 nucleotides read TGCGCCAGCAGCTTTCGGGGGGGAGGCACAGATACGCAGTATTTT.